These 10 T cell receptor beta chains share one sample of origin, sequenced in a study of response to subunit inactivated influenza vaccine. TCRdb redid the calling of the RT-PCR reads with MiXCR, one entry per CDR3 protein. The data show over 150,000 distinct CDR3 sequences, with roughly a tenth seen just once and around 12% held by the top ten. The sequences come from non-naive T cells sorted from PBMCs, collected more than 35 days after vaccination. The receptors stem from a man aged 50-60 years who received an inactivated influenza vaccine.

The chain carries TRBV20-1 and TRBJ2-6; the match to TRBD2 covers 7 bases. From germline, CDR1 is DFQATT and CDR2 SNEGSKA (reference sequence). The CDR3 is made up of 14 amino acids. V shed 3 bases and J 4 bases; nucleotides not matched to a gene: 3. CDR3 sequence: CSARRGKGANVLTF. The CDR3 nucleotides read TGCAGTGCTAGGCGGGGGAAAGGGGCCAACGTCCTGACTTTC.

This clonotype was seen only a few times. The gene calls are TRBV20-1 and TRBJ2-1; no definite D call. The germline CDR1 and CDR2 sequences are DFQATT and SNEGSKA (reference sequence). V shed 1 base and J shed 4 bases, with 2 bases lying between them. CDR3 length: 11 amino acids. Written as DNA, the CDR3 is TGCAGTGCTAGAGCTTACAATGAGCAGTTCTTC. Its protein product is CSARAYNEQFF.

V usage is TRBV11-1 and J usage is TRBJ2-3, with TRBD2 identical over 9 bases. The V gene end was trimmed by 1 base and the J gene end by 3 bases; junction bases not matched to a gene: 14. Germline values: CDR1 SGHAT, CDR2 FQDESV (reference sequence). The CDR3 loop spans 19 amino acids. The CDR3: CASSLEVGGGAYKTDTQYF. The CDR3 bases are TGTGCCAGCAGCTTAGAAGTTGGCGGGGGGGCCTATAAAACAGATACGCAGTATTTT. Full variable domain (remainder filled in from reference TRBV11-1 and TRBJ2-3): EAEVAQSPRYKITEKSQAVAFWCDPISGHATLYWYRQILGQGPELLVQFQDESVVDDSQLPKDRFSAERLKGVDSTLKIQPAELGDSAMYLCASSLEVGGGAYKTDTQYFGPGTRLTVL.

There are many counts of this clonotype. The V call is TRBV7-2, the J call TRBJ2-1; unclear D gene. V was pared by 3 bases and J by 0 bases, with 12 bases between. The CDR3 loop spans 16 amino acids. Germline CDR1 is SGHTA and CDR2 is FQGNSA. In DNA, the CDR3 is TGTGCCAGCAGCTTTGACTTCATGAGCTCCTACAATGAGCAGTTCTTC. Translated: CASSFDFMSSYNEQFF.

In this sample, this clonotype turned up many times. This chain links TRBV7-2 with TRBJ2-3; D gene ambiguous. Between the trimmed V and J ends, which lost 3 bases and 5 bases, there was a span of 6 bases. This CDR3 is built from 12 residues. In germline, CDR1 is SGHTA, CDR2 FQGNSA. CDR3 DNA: TGTGCCAGCAGCTTGACAAGAGATACGCAGTATTTT. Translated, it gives CASSLTRDTQYF. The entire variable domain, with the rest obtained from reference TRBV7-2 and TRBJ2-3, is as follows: GAGVSQSPSNKVTEKGKDVELRCDPISGHTALYWYRQSLGQGLEFLIYFQGNSAPDKSGLPSDRFSAERTGGSVSTLTIQRTQQEDSAVYLCASSLTRDTQYFGPGTRLTVL.

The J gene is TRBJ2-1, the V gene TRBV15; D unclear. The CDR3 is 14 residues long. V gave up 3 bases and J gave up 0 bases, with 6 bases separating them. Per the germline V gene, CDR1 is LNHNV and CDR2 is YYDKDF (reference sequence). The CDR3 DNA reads TGTGCCACCAGCAGGTCGAGCTCCTACAATGAGCAGTTCTTC. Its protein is CATSRSSSYNEQFF.

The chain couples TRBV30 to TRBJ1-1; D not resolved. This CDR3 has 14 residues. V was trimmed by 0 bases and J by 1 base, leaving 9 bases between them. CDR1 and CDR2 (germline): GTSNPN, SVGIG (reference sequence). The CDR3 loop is CAWSVNSWNTEAFF. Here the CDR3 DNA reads TGTGCCTGGAGTGTAAACAGCTGGAACACTGAAGCTTTCTTT. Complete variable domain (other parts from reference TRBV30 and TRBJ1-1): SQTIHQWPATLVQPVGSPLSLECTVEGTSNPNLYWYRQAAGRGLQLLFYSVGIGQISSEVPQNLSASRPQDRQFILSSKKLLLSDSGFYLCAWSVNSWNTEAFFGQGTRLTVV.

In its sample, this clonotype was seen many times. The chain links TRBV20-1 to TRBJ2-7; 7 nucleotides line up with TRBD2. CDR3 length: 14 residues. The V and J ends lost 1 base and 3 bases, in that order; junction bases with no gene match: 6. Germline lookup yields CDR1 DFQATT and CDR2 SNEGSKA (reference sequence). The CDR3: CSARVRPGGYEQYF. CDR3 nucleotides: TGCAGTGCTAGAGTTCGTCCGGGGGGCTACGAGCAGTACTTC.

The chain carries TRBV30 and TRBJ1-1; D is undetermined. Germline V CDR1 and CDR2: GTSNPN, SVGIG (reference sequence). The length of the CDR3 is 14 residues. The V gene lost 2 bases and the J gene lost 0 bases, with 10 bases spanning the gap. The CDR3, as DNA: TGTGCCTGGAGTAAAACAACAGTGAACACTGAAGCTTTCTTT. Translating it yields CAWSKTTVNTEAFF. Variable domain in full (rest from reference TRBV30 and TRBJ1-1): SQTIHQWPATLVQPVGSPLSLECTVEGTSNPNLYWYRQAAGRGLQLLFYSVGIGQISSEVPQNLSASRPQDRQFILSSKKLLLSDSGFYLCAWSKTTVNTEAFFGQGTRLTVV.

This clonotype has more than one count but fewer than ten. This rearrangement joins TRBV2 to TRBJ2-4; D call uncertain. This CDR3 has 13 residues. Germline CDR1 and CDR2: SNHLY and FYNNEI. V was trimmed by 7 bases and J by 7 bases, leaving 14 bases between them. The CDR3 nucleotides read TGTGCCAGCACTACTCTCGCGACGAACATTCAGTACTTC. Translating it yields CASTTLATNIQYF.